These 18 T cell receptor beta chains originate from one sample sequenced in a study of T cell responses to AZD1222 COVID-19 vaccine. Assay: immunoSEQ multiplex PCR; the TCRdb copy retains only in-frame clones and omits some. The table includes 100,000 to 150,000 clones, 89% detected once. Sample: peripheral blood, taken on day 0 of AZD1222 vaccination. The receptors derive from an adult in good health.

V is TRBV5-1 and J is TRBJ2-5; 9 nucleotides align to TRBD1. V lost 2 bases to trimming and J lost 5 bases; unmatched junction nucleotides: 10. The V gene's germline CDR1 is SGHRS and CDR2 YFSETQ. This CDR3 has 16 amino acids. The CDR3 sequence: CASSLPPGTGLETQYF. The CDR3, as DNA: TGCGCCAGCAGCTTACCCCCCGGGACAGGGCTGGAGACCCAGTACTTC.

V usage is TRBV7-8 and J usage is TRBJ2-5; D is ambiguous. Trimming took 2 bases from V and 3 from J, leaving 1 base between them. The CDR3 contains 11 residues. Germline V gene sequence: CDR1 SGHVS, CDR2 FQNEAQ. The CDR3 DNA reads TGTGCCAGCAGCTTAAAAGAGACCCAGTACTTC. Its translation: CASSLKETQYF.

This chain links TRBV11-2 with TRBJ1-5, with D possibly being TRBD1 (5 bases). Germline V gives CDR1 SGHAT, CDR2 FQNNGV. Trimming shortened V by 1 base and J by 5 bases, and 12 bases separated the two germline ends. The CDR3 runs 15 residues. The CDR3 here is CASSLGLTADQPQHF. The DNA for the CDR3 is TGTGCCAGCAGCTTAGGCTTGACAGCAGATCAGCCCCAGCATTTT.

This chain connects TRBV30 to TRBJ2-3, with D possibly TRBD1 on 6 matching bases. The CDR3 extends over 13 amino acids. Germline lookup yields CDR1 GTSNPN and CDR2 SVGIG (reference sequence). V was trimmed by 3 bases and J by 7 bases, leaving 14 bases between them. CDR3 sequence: CAWRGTGTNTQYF. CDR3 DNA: TGTGCCTGGAGGGGTACGGGGACAAATACGCAGTATTTT.

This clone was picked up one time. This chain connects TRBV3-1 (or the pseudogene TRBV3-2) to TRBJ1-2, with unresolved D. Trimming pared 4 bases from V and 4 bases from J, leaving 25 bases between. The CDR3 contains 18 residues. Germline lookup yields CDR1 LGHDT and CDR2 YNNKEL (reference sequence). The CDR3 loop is CASSRNLVRKTAFYGYTF. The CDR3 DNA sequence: TGTGCCAGCAGCCGAAACCTAGTCCGCAAAACAGCCTTCTATGGCTACACCTTC.

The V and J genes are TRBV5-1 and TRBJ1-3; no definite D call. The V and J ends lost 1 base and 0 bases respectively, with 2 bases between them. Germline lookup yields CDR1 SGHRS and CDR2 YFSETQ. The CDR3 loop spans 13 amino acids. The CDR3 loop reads CASSLSSGNTIYF. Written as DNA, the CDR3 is TGCGCCAGCAGCTTGTCCTCTGGAAACACCATATATTTT.

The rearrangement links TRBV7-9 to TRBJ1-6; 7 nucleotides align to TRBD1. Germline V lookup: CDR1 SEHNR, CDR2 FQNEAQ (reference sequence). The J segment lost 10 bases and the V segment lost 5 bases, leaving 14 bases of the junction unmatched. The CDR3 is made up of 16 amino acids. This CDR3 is CASSRQTGNDGSPLHF. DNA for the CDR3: TGTGCCAGCAGCCGCCAGACAGGGAACGATGGATCACCCCTCCACTTT.

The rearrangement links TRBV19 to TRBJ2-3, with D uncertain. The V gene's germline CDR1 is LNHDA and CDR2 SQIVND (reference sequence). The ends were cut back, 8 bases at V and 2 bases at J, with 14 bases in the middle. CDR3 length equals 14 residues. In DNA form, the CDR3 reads TGTGCCAGTCGTCCCGATGTAAACACAGATACGCAGTATTTT. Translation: CASRPDVNTDTQYF.

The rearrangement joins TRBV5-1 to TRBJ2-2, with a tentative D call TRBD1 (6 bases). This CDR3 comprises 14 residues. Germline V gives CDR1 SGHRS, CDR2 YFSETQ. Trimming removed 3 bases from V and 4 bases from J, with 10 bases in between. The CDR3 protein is CASSSDSATGELFF. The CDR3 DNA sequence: TGCGCCAGCAGCTCGGACAGTGCCACCGGGGAGCTGTTTTTT.

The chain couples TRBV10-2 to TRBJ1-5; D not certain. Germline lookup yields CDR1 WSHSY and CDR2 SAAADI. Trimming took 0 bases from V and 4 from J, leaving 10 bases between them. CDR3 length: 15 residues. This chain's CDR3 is CASSESLTSNQPQHF. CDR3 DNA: TGCGCCAGCAGTGAGTCTTTAACCTCGAATCAGCCCCAGCATTTT.

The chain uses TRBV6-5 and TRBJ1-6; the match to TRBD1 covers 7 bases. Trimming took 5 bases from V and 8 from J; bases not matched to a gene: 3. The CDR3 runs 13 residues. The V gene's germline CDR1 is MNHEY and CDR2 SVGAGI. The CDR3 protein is CASSRGPDSPLHF. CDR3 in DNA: TGTGCCAGCAGTAGGGGGCCAGATTCACCCCTCCACTTT.

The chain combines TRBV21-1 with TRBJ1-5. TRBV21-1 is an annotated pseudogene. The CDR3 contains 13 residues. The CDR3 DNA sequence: TGTGCCCACTGGGGTCGGAACAATCAGCCCCAGCATTTT. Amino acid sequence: CAHWGRNNQPQHF.

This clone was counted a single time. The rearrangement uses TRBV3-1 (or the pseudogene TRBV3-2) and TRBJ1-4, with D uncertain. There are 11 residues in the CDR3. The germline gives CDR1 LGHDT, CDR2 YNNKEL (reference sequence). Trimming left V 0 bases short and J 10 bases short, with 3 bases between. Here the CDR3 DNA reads TGTGCCAGCAGCCAAGAAGGAAAACTGTTTTTT. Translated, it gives CASSQEGKLFF.

DNA of the CDR3: TGTGCCAGCAGCCTTCGTTCCCAAGAGACCCAGTACTTC. This encodes CASSLRSQETQYF. The chain carries TRBV7-2 and TRBJ2-5; the D is unclear. The CDR3 covers 13 residues. CDR1 and CDR2 from the germline V gene are SGHTA and FQGNSA. V was trimmed by 5 bases and J by 1 base, leaving 8 bases between them.

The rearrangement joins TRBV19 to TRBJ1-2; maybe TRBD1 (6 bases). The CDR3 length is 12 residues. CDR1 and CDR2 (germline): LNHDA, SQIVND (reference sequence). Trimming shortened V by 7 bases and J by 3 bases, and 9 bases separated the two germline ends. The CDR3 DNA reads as TGTGCCAGTACCCAGGGGTACTATGGCTACACCTTC. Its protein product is CASTQGYYGYTF.

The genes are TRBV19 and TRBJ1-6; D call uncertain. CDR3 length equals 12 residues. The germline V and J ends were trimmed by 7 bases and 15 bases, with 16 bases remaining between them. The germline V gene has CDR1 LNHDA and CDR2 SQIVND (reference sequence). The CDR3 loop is CASTLGPLFLHF. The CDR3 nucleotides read TGTGCCAGTACCCTCGGGCCTCTCTTCCTCCACTTT. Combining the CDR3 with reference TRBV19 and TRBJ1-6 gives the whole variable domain DGGITQSPKYLFRKEGQNVTLSCEQNLNHDAMYWYRQDPGQGLRLIYYSQIVNDFQKGDIAEGYSVSREKKESFPLTVTSAQKNPTAFYLCASTLGPLFLHFGNGTRLTVT.

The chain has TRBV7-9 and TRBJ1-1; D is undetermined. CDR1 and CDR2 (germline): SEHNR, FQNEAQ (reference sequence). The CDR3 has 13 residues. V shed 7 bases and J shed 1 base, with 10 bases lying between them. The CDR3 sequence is CASTISKNTEAFF. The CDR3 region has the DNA TGTGCCAGCACCATTAGTAAGAACACTGAAGCTTTCTTT.

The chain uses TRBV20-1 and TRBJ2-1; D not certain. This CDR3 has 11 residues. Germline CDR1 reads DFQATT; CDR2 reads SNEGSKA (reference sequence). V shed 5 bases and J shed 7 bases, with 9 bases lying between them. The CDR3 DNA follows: TGCAGTGCTCGAATTTCTAATGAGCAGTTCTTC. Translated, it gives CSARISNEQFF.